These 21 T cell receptor beta chains were sequenced from one sample in a study of brain T cells in children with intractable seizures (dated by TCRdb to about 2021). The meaning of the sample's time point label: resected brain tissue, or blood drawn just prior to surgery. The library was prepared using the immunoSEQ multiplex PCR assay. The source is immuneACCESS, and TCRdb retained only in-frame sequences with V and J called. Part of the clones is not carried over; for the studies checked, unresolved V genes explain less than half of this, and the remainder is unexplained. The sample records around 41,000 clones, roughly 90% of which are singletons. The ten largest clonotypes hold roughly 6% of the sample. Material: peripheral blood, obtained at surgery. These receptors were obtained from a girl aged 2 to 9 with tuberous sclerosis and intractable seizures.

V and J are TRBV4-1 and TRBJ2-2; D remains unclear. CDR1 and CDR2 from the germline V gene are MGHRA and YSYEKL. The CDR3 extends over 15 amino acids. V was cut by 3 bases and J by 0 bases, with 8 bases left in between. CDR3: CASSQDQTNTGELFF. In DNA form, the CDR3 reads TGCGCCAGCAGCCAGGATCAGACGAACACCGGGGAGCTGTTTTTT.

The J gene is TRBJ1-5, the V gene TRBV27, with D perhaps matching TRBD1 (6 bases). Germline V gene data show CDR1 as MNHEY and CDR2 as SMNVEV (reference sequence). V lost 4 bases and J lost 0, with 19 bases in between. This CDR3 contains 18 residues. DNA for the CDR3: TGTGCCAGCAGTTCCCTGGGGACAAGAAAGCTTAGCAATCAGCCCCAGCATTTT. Its protein product is CASSSLGTRKLSNQPQHF.

The V and J genes are TRBV25-1 and TRBJ1-3; D is unresolved. This CDR3 is 14 amino acids long. V lost 3 bases and J 2 bases, leaving 8 bases between the germline ends. In germline, CDR1 is MGHDK, CDR2 SYGVNS. CDR3: CASSDTKAGNTIYF. CDR3 in DNA: TGTGCCAGCAGTGACACGAAGGCTGGAAACACCATATATTTT.

J is TRBJ2-3 and V is TRBV2; possibly TRBD1 for D (6 bases). V was cut by 1 base and J by 9 bases, with 8 bases left in between. The V gene's germline CDR1 is SNHLY and CDR2 FYNNEI. CDR3 size: 12 residues. DNA for the CDR3: TGTGCCAGCAGTGAAGGACAGGCGACGCAGTATTTT. Amino acid sequence: CASSEGQATQYF.

This rearrangement joins TRBV19 to TRBJ1-2, with D possibly TRBD1 on 5 matching bases. The germline gives CDR1 LNHDA, CDR2 SQIVND (reference sequence). There are 12 residues in the CDR3. The ends were cut back, 5 bases at V and 8 bases at J, with 12 bases in the middle. The CDR3 sequence: CASSPSQGGYTF. The CDR3 DNA is TGTGCCAGTAGTCCGTCCCAGGGCGGCTACACCTTC.

The chain carries TRBV6-5 and TRBJ1-1; no firm D call. Germline CDR1 is MNHEY and CDR2 is SVGAGI. The CDR3 is made up of 15 amino acids. V gave up 0 bases and J gave up 4 bases, with 12 bases separating them. The CDR3 loop reads CASSYSISGSTEAFF. CDR3 sequence (DNA): TGTGCCAGCAGTTACTCGATCTCGGGGAGCACTGAAGCTTTCTTT.

The chain employs TRBV5-4 and TRBJ2-1, with D unresolved. CDR1 is SGHNT, CDR2 YYREEE, per germline (reference sequence). This CDR3 is 13 amino acids long. The ends were cut back, 4 bases at V and 6 bases at J, with 11 bases in the middle. The DNA of the CDR3 is TGTGCCAGCAGCCAGGTACGGGTCAATGAGCAGTTCTTC. Encoded protein: CASSQVRVNEQFF.

The chain links TRBV5-1 to TRBJ2-3; no reliable D call. This CDR3 contains 14 residues. Deletions cut 0 bases from V and 1 base from J, with 6 bases between. Germline loops: CDR1 SGHRS, CDR2 YFSETQ. CDR3 in DNA: TGCGCCAGCAGCTTGGAGCCGGGCACAGATACGCAGTATTTT. It is translated as CASSLEPGTDTQYF.

V usage is TRBV7-9 and J usage is TRBJ1-1, with D unclear. The CDR3 loop spans 13 amino acids. Germline V lookup: CDR1 SEHNR, CDR2 FQNEAQ (reference sequence). Trimming pared 6 bases from V and 3 bases from J, leaving 11 bases between. CDR3 amino acids: CASSRGGDTEAFF. CDR3 coding DNA: TGTGCCAGCAGTCGGGGAGGCGACACTGAAGCTTTCTTT.

The chain employs TRBV9 and TRBJ2-5; 7 nucleotides line up with TRBD1. Losses at the gene ends were 0 bases for V and 2 bases for J; bases not matched to a gene: 10. CDR1 and CDR2 (germline): SGDLS, YYNGEE. The CDR3 runs 17 residues. The CDR3 reads CASSVDLGTGAQETQYF. CDR3 nucleotide sequence: TGTGCCAGCAGCGTAGATTTGGGAACAGGGGCTCAAGAGACCCAGTACTTC.

This clone was counted once. The rearrangement uses TRBV30 and TRBJ2-5; the D is unclear. The germline V gene has CDR1 GTSNPN and CDR2 SVGIG (reference sequence). The V end was cut by 4 bases, the J end by 3 bases, with 3 bases between. The CDR3 is 10 amino acids. CDR3 residues: CAWKEETQYF. The CDR3 DNA is TGTGCCTGGAAGGAAGAGACCCAGTACTTC.

This clone was picked up a small number of times. This rearrangement joins TRBV9 to TRBJ1-3; possible D gene TRBD1, 5 bases. Germline V lookup: CDR1 SGDLS, CDR2 YYNGEE. Trimming pared 0 bases from V and 0 bases from J, leaving 10 bases between. This CDR3 has 16 residues. CDR3 protein: CASSVEGGHSGNTIYF. CDR3 nucleotide sequence: TGTGCCAGCAGCGTAGAAGGAGGACACTCTGGAAACACCATATATTTT.

This rearrangement joins TRBV24-1 to TRBJ1-2; D unresolved. Germline assignment: CDR1 KGHDR and CDR2 SFDVKD. The V end was cut by 5 bases, the J end by 5 bases, with 11 bases between. The CDR3 is 13 residues long. The CDR3 DNA follows: TGTGCCACCAGTGGTCCGGGGTTGTATGGCTACACCTTC. It encodes CATSGPGLYGYTF.

The rearrangement joins TRBV7-2 to TRBJ2-2; D gene uncertain. The CDR3 is 15 residues long. Trimming left V 6 bases short and J 0 bases short, with 11 bases between. The germline V gene encodes CDR1 SGHTA and CDR2 FQGNSA. The CDR3 here is CASSIIRANTGELFF. Written as DNA, the CDR3 is TGTGCCAGCAGTATAATAAGGGCGAACACCGGGGAGCTGTTTTTT.

V usage is TRBV27 and J usage is TRBJ1-1, with a tentative D call TRBD1 (5 bases). The CDR3 contains 13 residues. V was clipped by 6 bases and J by 0 bases, with 8 bases between them. Looked up from germline, CDR1 is MNHEY and CDR2 is SMNVEV (reference sequence). CDR3 protein: CASRGLLNTEAFF. CDR3 nucleotide sequence: TGTGCCAGCAGGGGACTATTGAACACTGAAGCTTTCTTT.

The chain is built from TRBV9 and TRBJ2-5, with 11 bases identical to TRBD2. V was pared by 4 bases and J by 5 bases, with 13 bases of the junction left unmatched. The CDR3 loop spans 17 amino acids. CDR1 and CDR2 (germline): SGDLS, YYNGEE. The CDR3 DNA follows: TGTGCCAGCAGCTTCCTTAGCGGGGGGGTCGAAGGGGAGACCCAGTACTTC. It yields the protein CASSFLSGGVEGETQYF.

The rearrangement links TRBV4-1 to TRBJ1-1; unclear D gene. The CDR3 consists of 16 residues. V lost 1 base, J lost 11 bases, and 23 bases lay in between. CDR1 MGHRA and CDR2 YSYEKL come from the germline V gene. The CDR3 coding sequence is TGCGCCAGCAGCCAAGCCCTTCGGAGACTTACCACCGTCGCTTTCTTT. It encodes CASSQALRRLTTVAFF.

The chain uses TRBV29-1 and TRBJ1-2; tentative D call: TRBD1 (6 bases). Per germline, CDR1 SQVTM and CDR2 ANQGSEA. The CDR3 loop spans 13 amino acids. The V gene lost 7 bases and the J gene lost 6 bases, with 18 bases spanning the gap. This chain's CDR3 is CSAHMGAPDGYTF. The CDR3 coding sequence is TGCAGCGCCCACATGGGGGCTCCGGATGGCTACACCTTC.

The CDR3 nucleotides are TGCAGGCCGGGTAGCACAGATACGCAGTATTTT. Translation: CRPGSTDTQYF. The rearrangement uses TRBV20-1 and TRBJ2-3, with D unresolved. Germline V gene sequence: CDR1 DFQATT, CDR2 SNEGSKA (reference sequence). The length of the CDR3 is 11 residues.

V and J are TRBV2 and TRBJ2-7; D is possibly TRBD2 (6 bases). CDR1 is SNHLY, CDR2 FYNNEI, per germline. The CDR3 is made up of 15 amino acids. V dropped 6 bases and J dropped 0 bases, with 15 bases sitting between them. As DNA, the CDR3 is TGTGCCAGCAGGGAGGGACGGCGGAGCTCCTACGAGCAGTACGTC. This translates into CASREGRRSSYEQYV.

The chain employs TRBV7-9 and TRBJ2-7; 11 bases are a match to TRBD2. V trimming: 5 bases; J trimming: 3 bases; junction bases outside the gene matches: 12. The CDR3 has 17 amino acids. Germline V gene data show CDR1 as SEHNR and CDR2 as FQNEAQ (reference sequence). CDR3 in DNA: TGTGCCAGCAGCCCCCCGGGGCTAGCGGGGGGTCGCTACGAGCAGTACGTC. Translated: CASSPPGLAGGRYEQYV.